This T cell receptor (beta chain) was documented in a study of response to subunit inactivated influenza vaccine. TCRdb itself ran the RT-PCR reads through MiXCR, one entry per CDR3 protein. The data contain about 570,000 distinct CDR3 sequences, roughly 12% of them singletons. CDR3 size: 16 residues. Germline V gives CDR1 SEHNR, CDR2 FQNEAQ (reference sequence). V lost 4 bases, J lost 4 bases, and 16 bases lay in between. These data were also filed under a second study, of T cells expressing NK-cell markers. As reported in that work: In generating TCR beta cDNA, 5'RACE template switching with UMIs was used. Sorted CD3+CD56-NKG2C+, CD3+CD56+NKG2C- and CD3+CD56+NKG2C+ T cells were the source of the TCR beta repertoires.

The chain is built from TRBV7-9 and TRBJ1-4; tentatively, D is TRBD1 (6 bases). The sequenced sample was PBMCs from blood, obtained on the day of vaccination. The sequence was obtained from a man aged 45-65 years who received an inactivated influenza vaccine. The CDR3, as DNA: TGTGCCAGCAGCTCCAAAAACAGGGAGGGTAATGAAAAACTGTTTTTT. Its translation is CASSSKNREGNEKLFF.